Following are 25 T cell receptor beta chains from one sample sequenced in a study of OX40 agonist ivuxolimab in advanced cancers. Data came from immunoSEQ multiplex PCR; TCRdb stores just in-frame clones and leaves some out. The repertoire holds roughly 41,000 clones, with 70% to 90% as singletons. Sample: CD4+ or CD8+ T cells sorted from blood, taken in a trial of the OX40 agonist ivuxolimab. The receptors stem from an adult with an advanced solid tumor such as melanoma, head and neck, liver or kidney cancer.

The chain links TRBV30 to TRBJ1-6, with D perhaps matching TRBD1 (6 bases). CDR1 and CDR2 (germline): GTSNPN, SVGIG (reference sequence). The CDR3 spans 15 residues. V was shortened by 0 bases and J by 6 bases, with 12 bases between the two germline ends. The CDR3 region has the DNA TGTGCCTGGAGTGTAGATGGGGGGCTTAATTCACCCCTCCACTTT. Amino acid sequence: CAWSVDGGLNSPLHF.

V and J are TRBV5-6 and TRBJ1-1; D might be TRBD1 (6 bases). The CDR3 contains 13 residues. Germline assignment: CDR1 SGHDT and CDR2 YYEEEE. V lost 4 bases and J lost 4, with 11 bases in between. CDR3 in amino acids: CASSQGMGTEAFF. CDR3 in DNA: TGTGCCAGCAGCCAGGGGATGGGCACTGAAGCTTTCTTT.

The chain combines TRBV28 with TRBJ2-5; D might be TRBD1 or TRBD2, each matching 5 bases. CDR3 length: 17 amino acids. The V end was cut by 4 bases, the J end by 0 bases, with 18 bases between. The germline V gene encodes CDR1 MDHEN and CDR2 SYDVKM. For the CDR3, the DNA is TGTGCCAGCAGTTCCCCCGGGGCTACCTCCCACCAAGAGACCCAGTACTTC. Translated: CASSSPGATSHQETQYF.

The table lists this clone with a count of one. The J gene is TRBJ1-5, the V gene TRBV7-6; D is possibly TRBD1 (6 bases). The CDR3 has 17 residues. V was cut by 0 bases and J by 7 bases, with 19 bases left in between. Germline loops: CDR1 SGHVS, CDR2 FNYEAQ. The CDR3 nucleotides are TGTGCCAGCAGCTTAGCGGGGGAGGGAACAGGGAGGCAGCCCCAGCATTTT. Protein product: CASSLAGEGTGRQPQHF.

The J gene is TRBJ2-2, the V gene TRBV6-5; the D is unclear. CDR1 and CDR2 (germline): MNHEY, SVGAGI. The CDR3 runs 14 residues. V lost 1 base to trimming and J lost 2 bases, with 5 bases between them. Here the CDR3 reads CASSYFSNTGELFF. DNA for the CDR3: TGTGCCAGCAGTTACTTCAGTAACACCGGGGAGCTGTTTTTT.

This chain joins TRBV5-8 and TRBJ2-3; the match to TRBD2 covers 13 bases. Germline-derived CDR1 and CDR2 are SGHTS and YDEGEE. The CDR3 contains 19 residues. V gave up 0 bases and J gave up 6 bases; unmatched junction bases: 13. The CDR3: CASSLAFLGTSGIPDTQYF. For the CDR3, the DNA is TGTGCCAGCAGCTTGGCTTTTCTCGGGACTAGCGGGATTCCGGATACGCAGTATTTT.

CDR3 coding DNA: TGTGCCACCAGCAGAGATCGGGGGGTCACAGATACGCAGTATTTT. Translation gives CATSRDRGVTDTQYF. V gene TRBV15 combines with J gene TRBJ2-3, with 7 bases matching TRBD2. CDR1 and CDR2 from the germline V gene are LNHNV and YYDKDF (reference sequence). V lost 0 bases, J lost 2 bases, and 2 bases stayed unmatched. CDR3 size: 15 residues.

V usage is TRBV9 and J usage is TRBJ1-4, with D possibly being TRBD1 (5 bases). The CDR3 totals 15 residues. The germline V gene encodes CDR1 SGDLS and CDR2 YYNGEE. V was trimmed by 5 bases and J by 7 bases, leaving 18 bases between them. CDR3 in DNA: TGTGCCAGCAGTCCGCCCGGGGGGGGTGGTGAAAAACTGTTTTTT. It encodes CASSPPGGGGEKLFF.

The CDR3 protein is CASRSWESSNTGELFF. The CDR3 nucleotides read TGTGCCAGCAGATCTTGGGAATCATCTAACACCGGGGAGCTGTTTTTT. The rearrangement uses TRBV5-4 and TRBJ2-2; D ambiguous. This CDR3 contains 16 residues. Germline V CDR1 and CDR2: SGHNT, YYREEE (reference sequence). V was pared by 5 bases and J by 2 bases, with 16 bases between.

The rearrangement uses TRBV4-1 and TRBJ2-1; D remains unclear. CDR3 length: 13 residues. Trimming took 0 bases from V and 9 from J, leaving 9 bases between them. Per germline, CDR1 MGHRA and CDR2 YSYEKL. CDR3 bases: TGCGCCAGCAGCCAAGACCTAGTAGCTGAGCAGTTCTTC. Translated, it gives CASSQDLVAEQFF.

The CDR3 sequence: CASRNLLTGAATTNEKLFF. The CDR3 DNA follows: TGTGCCAGTAGGAACCTCTTGACCGGGGCCGCAACAACTAATGAAAAACTGTTTTTT. The chain is built from TRBV19 and TRBJ1-4; TRBD1 might be the D (5 bases). Germline V gives CDR1 LNHDA, CDR2 SQIVND (reference sequence). CDR3 length equals 19 residues. V was shortened by 6 bases and J by 0 bases, with 23 bases between the two germline ends.

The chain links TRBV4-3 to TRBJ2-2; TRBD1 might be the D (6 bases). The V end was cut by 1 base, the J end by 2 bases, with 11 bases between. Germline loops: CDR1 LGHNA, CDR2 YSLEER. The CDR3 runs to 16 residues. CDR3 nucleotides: TGCGCCAGCAGCCAAGCCTCCGGGACAAACACCGGGGAGCTGTTTTTT. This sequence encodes CASSQASGTNTGELFF.

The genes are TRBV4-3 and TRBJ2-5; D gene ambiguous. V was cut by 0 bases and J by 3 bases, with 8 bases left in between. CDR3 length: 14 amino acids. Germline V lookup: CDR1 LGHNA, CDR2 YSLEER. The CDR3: CASSQDGREETQYF. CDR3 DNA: TGCGCCAGCAGCCAAGATGGCAGAGAAGAGACCCAGTACTTC.

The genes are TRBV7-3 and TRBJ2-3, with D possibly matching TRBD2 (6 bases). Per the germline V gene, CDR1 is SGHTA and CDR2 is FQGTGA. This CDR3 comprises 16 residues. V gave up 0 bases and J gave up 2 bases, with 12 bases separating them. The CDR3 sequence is CASSLTGGAYTDTQYF. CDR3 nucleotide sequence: TGTGCCAGCAGCTTAACGGGCGGGGCTTACACAGATACGCAGTATTTT.

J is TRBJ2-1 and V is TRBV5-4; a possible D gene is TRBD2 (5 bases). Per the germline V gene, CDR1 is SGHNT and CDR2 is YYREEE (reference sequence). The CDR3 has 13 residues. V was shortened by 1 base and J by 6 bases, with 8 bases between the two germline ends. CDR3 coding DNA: TGTGCCAGCAGCTTGCCGCTAGCCAATGAGCAGTTCTTC. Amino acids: CASSLPLANEQFF.

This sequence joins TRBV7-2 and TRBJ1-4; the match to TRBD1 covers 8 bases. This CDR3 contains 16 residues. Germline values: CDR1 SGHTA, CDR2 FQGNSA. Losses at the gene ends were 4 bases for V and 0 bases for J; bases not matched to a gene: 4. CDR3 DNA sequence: TGTGCCAGCAGCTGGGGACAGGTTCCAACTAATGAAAAACTGTTTTTT. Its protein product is CASSWGQVPTNEKLFF.

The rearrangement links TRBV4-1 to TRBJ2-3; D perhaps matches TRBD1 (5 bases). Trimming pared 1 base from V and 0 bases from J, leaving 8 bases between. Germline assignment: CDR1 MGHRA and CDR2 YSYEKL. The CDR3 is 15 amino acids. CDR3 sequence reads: CASSQVQASTDTQYF. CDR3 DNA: TGCGCCAGCAGCCAAGTACAGGCTAGCACAGATACGCAGTATTTT.

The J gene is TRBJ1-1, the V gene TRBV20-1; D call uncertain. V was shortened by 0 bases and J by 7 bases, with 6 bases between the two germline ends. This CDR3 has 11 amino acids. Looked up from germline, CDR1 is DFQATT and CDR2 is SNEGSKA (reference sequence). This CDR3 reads CSAREVLEAFF. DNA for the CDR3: TGCAGTGCTAGAGAAGTCCTTGAAGCTTTCTTT.

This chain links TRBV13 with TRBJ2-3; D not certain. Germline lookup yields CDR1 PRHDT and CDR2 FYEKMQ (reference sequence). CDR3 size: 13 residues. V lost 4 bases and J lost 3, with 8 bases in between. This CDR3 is CASSSNPTDTQYF. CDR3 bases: TGTGCCAGCAGCTCAAACCCTACAGATACGCAGTATTTT.

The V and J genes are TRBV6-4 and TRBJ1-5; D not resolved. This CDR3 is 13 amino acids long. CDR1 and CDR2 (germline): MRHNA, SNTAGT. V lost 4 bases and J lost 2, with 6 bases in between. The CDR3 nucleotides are TGTGCCAGCAGTGCTACGGGCAATCAGCCCCAGCATTTT. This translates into CASSATGNQPQHF.

The CDR3 spells CASSFGLGALNTGELFF. CDR3 nucleotides: TGTGCCAGCAGTTTTGGCCTCGGGGCCTTGAACACCGGGGAGCTGTTTTTT. The chain has TRBV27 and TRBJ2-2; D may match TRBD1 or TRBD2 (5 bases each). The V end lost 3 bases, the J end lost 1 base, and 15 bases lay between the germline ends. The CDR3 length is 17 residues. Germline V gene data show CDR1 as MNHEY and CDR2 as SMNVEV (reference sequence).

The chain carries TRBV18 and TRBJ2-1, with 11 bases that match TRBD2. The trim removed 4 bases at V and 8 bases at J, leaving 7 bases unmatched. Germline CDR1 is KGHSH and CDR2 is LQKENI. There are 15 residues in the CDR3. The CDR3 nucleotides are TGTGCCAGCTCACTCGGGACTAGCGGATCCGATGAGCAGTTCTTC. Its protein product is CASSLGTSGSDEQFF.

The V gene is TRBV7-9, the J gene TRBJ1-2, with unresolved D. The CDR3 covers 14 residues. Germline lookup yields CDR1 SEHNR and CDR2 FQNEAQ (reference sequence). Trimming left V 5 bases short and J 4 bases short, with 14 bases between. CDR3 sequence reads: CASSTDRAGYGYTF. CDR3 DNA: TGTGCCAGCAGCACAGACCGGGCCGGCTATGGCTACACCTTC.

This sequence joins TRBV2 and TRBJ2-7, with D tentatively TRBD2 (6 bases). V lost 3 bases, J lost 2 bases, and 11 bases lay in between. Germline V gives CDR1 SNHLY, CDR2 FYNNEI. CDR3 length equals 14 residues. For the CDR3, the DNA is TGTGCCAGCAGTGATGGGGGAGGCCCCTACGAGCAGTACTTC. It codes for CASSDGGGPYEQYF.

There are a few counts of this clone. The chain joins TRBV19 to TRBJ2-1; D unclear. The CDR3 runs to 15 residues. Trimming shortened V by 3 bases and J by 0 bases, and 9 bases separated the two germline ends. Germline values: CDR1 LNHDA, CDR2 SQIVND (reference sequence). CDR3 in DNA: TGTGCCAGTAGTATGCTCCCGGTCTCCTACAATGAGCAGTTCTTC. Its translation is CASSMLPVSYNEQFF.